This TCR beta chain was found in a study of blood T cell repertoires in COVID-19. There are 15 residues in the CDR3. J was trimmed by 6 bases and V by 5 bases; bases with no gene match: 8. The V gene's germline CDR1 is SEHNR and CDR2 FQNEAQ (reference sequence). Clones were sequenced by immunoSEQ multiplex PCR, and TCRdb holds only the in-frame ones, with some missing. The sample lists around 230,000 clones, approximately 89% occurring once. The chain links TRBV7-9 to TRBJ2-7, with 12 bases aligning to TRBD1. Material for sequencing was PBMCs or T cells enriched from blood (not recorded which). This clonotype was obtained from a woman in her 30s with acute COVID-19. CDR3 loop: CASSQSRDRGPEQYF. CDR3 coding DNA: TGTGCCAGCAGCCAGTCCCGGGACAGGGGGCCCGAGCAGTACTTC.